The following is a T cell receptor (beta chain) sequence with its context. These data are taken from a study of naive and memory T cell subsets. TCR cDNA received a 3' ligated oligonucleotide that carried a UMI. The SP2 primer and nested alpha and beta constant region primers amplified ligated cDNA in four rounds. MiXCR, applied by TCRdb to the 5' RACE reads, yields one record per CDR3 protein. The top ten hold 20% to 30% of the sample, which has around 110 distinct CDR3 sequences, around 85% seen once. Germline V CDR1 and CDR2: MNHNS, SASEGT. V was cut by 0 bases and J by 11 bases, with 9 bases left in between. There are 12 residues in the CDR3.

The genes are TRBV6-1 and TRBJ2-3, with D unresolved. The TCR was taken from a male donor in good health. This table probably holds off-target reads from a library built for another chain. In DNA, the CDR3 is TGTGCCAGCAGTGAAGCGTTATATTTGCAGTATTTT. Its translation: CASSEALYLQYF.